Below, one T cell receptor (beta chain) is given with its context. The antigen this receptor binds is unknown. Base qualities are not provided; no much larger clone lies one nucleotide away. Surgical brain or tumor specimens were cryofrozen in liquid nitrogen immediately after resection, and peripheral blood cells were collected concurrently. This record comes from a study of glioma-infiltrating T cells (dated by TCRdb to about 2016). At the level of the whole study: The low-grade gliomas were WHO grade II oligodendrogliomas or astrocytomas, while the glioblastomas were WHO grade IV tumors sampled at initial diagnosis rather than at recurrent diagnosis. The study sequenced TCR alpha- and beta-chain repertoires from glioma tissue, from non-neoplastic brain tissue and from matched peripheral blood mononuclear cells. Three low-grade glioma patients, roughly 8 primary glioblastoma patients, and three non-glioma patients who contributed non-neoplastic brain tissue made up the paired cohort. Glioma patients received dexamethasone for six or fewer days before surgery. Each tissue-infiltrating repertoire was compared with the same patient's peripheral blood repertoire to measure divergence between tissue and blood T-cell populations. Sequencing coverage of about 4- to 11-fold of some 1.1 million peripheral T cells was targeted for blood libraries. What the authors observed across the whole study: Patients with low tissue-blood divergence were marked by a signature set of shared blood CDR3 motifs, and that set was depleted in highly divergent patients. VJ-independent divergence between tissue and blood was found to be below expectation in non-neoplastic patients but above expectation in all gliomas, particularly low-grade gliomas. Tissue and blood shared very few CDR3 sequences, a result attributed to high CDR3 diversity and limited sampling. Group comparisons were based on small numbers of patients: three non-neoplastic, three low-grade glioma and several glioblastoma patients.

V sheds 5 bases and J sheds 2 bases, leaving 12 bases between their ends. Taken from cysteine to phenylalanine, the CDR3 has 14 residues. Here the CDR3 DNA is all that survives: 42 bases in frame from base 1. The germline V gene encodes CDR1 SGHTA and CDR2 FQGNSA. The iRepertoire nested amplicon-rescue multiplex PCR (arm-PCR) platform was used to amplify TCR alpha and beta CDR3 regions from RNA. For one-step reverse transcription and amplification, roughly 100-450 ng of tissue mRNA or PBMC total RNA was used as input. Following bead purification, Illumina adapters were added through a secondary multiplex PCR, and the libraries were then gel-purified between 200 and 400 bp. Demultiplexing relied on internal 6-nucleotide barcodes carried by the libraries. Sequencing of the libraries was done on an Illumina MiSeq using 2x220 or 2x250 nucleotide paired-end reads. The authors' pipeline ran thus. Paired reads were merged using FLASH 1.2.11 and were aligned to the GRCh37 human genome using BWA-MEM, after which TRA and TRB reads were extracted. An IMGT-derived reference of cassette sequences and CDR3 motifs, with pseudogenes included, was used for V and J assignment. Reads were translated in three frames, and productive CDR3s were defined by a C…FGXG motif without stop codons. Clonotypes were defined as unique combinations of V-J cassette pair and CDR3 amino acid sequence. Filtering of reads was based on Hamming distance, with the threshold set by the sequence error rate of each sample in mapped regions. In TCRdb, the public reads were trimmed at Q25 with fastp and aligned with MiXCR, with productive beta chains retained. Here each entry gathers all rows of one CDR3 protein and keeps the most common genes and DNA. These V and J calls derive from TCRdb rather than the authors' analysis. The sample table lists 300,000 to 450,000 distinct CDR3 sequences, roughly two fifths of them with a count of one. The ten largest make up more than 10% of the sample.

The source is a human donor with low-grade glioma or glioblastoma, undergoing nonglioma brain surgery, or in good health (not recorded which). The specimen was glioma tissue, nonneoplastic brain tissue, or PBMCs (not recorded which). The sequence is built from TRBV7-2 and TRBJ2-5, with the D gene uncertain. The nucleotide sequence reads as follows: TGTGCCAGCAGCACCCGTGGGCGGCAAGAGACCCAGTACTTC. It translates to CASSTRGRQETQYF.